The count of the clone carrying this TCR beta chain is one. What it binds is not known. This entry is derived from a study of cytomegalovirus exposure and HLA in healthy donors. Overall study results and limits: Most TCRs appeared rarely, but some public TCRs recurred in many donors.

Though probably carrying unrecorded immune exposures, donors were nominally healthy at sampling. A multiplex PCR was run with 60 Vbeta primers and 13 Jbeta primers. Sequencing was performed with immunoSEQ multiplex PCR; in TCRdb, only in-frame clones are kept and a portion is missing. Here the sample spans 150,000 to 160,000 clones, more than 60% being singletons. The CDR3 runs to 12 residues. Germline V CDR1 and CDR2: SQVTM, ANQGSEA. V was cut by 8 bases and J by 7 bases, with 14 bases left in between. Sequenced sample: PBMCs. The sequence came from a woman aged 40 to 50 in good health and CMV-seronegative. This chain joins TRBV29-1 and TRBJ1-4; D remains ambiguous. This CDR3 reads CSCWAPSEKLFF. In DNA form, the CDR3 reads TGCAGCTGCTGGGCCCCCAGTGAAAAACTGTTTTTT.